The sample holds one count of the clone carrying this TCR beta chain. Original processing notes: Reference gene primer amplification in the assay estimated nucleated cell counts. Sequencing was performed with immunoSEQ multiplex PCR; in TCRdb, only in-frame clones are kept and a portion is missing. The V and J calls and clone size are taken from that table; D and trimming were inferred from the DNA. The sample holds hundreds of thousands of clones, roughly 90% seen once. This entry is derived from a study of blood T cell repertoires in COVID-19. As for the study in general: PBMCs, B-cell-depleted T cells, or T cells were the source of the cDNA or gDNA that made up the material.

Germline-derived CDR1 and CDR2 are SGHVS and FQNEAQ. Trimming cost V 5 bases and J 11 bases; bases outside gene matches: 9. This CDR3 has 14 residues. The J gene is TRBJ1-5, the V gene TRBV7-8, with 10 bases that match TRBD1. The material sequenced was PBMCs or T cells enriched from blood (not recorded which). The sequence derives from a man aged 40-49 years who had recovered from COVID-19. The CDR3 spells CASSPGQGMGAQHF. The CDR3 nucleotides read TGTGCCAGCAGCCCGGGACAGGGGATGGGGGCCCAGCATTTT.